The rows below give T cell receptor beta chains drawn from one sample of a study of technical replicates of blood from several donors. Here immunoSEQ multiplex PCR was the method, and the copy in TCRdb shows in-frame clones only, minus some. The sample records more than 70,000 clones, just under 97% being singletons. The sequenced sample was T cells isolated from PBMCs. The receptors were sampled from a human donor in good health. CDR3s include the opening cysteine and the closing phenylalanine or tryptophan. Each record gives: V gene, J gene, clone size, D gene, CDR3 DNA, CDR3 protein. The D gene is left open where the match is weak. Rows give clone size only sometimes, using once, few, many, or a class for an expanded clone.

TRBV6-1	TRBJ2-3	.	TRBD1	TGTGCCAGCAGTGAAGAAGACAGGGGGCCAGATACGCAGTATTTT	CASSEEDRGPDTQYF
TRBV5-4	TRBJ1-1	.	.	TGTGCCAGCAGCTTGAAAGGCTCTCCAGACATGAACACTGAAGCTTTCTTT	CASSLKGSPDMNTEAFF
TRBV10-2	TRBJ1-5	.	.	TGCGCCAGCAGTGAGGGGGCGCAGGGATATAGCAATCAGCCCCAGCATTTT	CASSEGAQGYSNQPQHF
TRBV19	TRBJ1-4	.	.	TGTGCCAGCAGGATGGGGGGTACGGCTAATGAAAAACTGTTTTTT	CASRMGGTANEKLFF
TRBV30	TRBJ2-5	.	.	TGTGCCTGGAGTGCCAGGGTGGGGGAGACCCAGTACTTC	CAWSARVGETQYF
TRBV23-1	TRBJ2-5	.	.	TGCGCCAGCAGTCAAGATAACACGCGGGAGACCCAGTACTTC	CASSQDNTRETQYF
TRBV14	TRBJ2-3	.	TRBD2	TGTGCCAGCAGCGGACTAGCGGGAGTATCAGATACGCAGTATTTT	CASSGLAGVSDTQYF
TRBV11-3	TRBJ2-2	.	TRBD2	TGTGCCAGCAGCTTAGACGGACTAGCGGGGAGGGAGCTGTTTTTT	CASSLDGLAGRELFF
TRBV7-3	TRBJ2-2	few	.	TGTGCCAGCAGCCTTCCGGTTTCGGGCACCGGGGAGCTGTTTTTT	CASSLPVSGTGELFF
TRBV9	TRBJ2-5	.	.	TGTGCCAGCAGCCCTTTGGCGGGCCTAACCCAAGAGACCCAGTACTTC	CASSPLAGLTQETQYF
TRBV13	TRBJ2-7	.	TRBD2	TGTGCCAGCAGCCACCGACTAGCGGGAGTTGGGTACGAGCAGTACTTC	CASSHRLAGVGYEQYF
TRBV5-1	TRBJ2-2	.	TRBD2	TGCGCCAGCAGCATCCTAGCGGGGGGTGACACCGGGGAGCTGTTTTTT	CASSILAGGDTGELFF
TRBV6-1	TRBJ2-5	.	.	TGTGCCAGCAGTGGTTATTGGGGGCAAGAAGAGACCCAGTACTTC	CASSGYWGQEETQYF
TRBV11-3	TRBJ2-7	.	.	TGTGCCAGCAGCTTAGGGGGTGACAGCTCCTACGAGCAGTACTTC	CASSLGGDSSYEQYF
TRBV4-2	TRBJ1-5	.	.	TGTGCCAGCAGCCAAGGGGGGGGAGGGGAAGGCAATCAGCCCCAGCATTTT	CASSQGGGGEGNQPQHF
TRBV5-1	TRBJ1-1	.	.	TGCGCCAGCAGCTTGGACAGGGTGGTGAACACTGAAGCTTTCTTT	CASSLDRVVNTEAFF
TRBV13	TRBJ2-1	.	TRBD2	TGTGCCAGCGGGCCAAGCGGGAGGGCCAGAGAGCAGTTCTTC	CASGPSGRAREQFF
TRBV19	TRBJ2-7	.	.	TGTGCCAGTAGTATAGGTTACGGGGGCTACGAGCAGTACTTC	CASSIGYGGYEQYF
TRBV25-1	TRBJ1-2	.	TRBD1	TGTGCCAGCAGCGCAGACTGGCAGGGGGGCGGCTACACCTTC	CASSADWQGGGYTF
TRBV7-9	TRBJ2-7	.	.	TGTGCCAGCAGCCCCTCGCAGACTACTTACGAGCAGTACTTC	CASSPSQTTYEQYF
TRBV7-9	TRBJ2-1	.	.	TGTGCCAGCAGCCCTAGACTTAGTCGATACAATGAGCAGTTCTTC	CASSPRLSRYNEQFF
TRBV7-9	TRBJ2-3	once	TRBD2	TGTGCCAGCAGCTTACGACTAGCGGGCACAGATACGCAGTATTTT	CASSLRLAGTDTQYF
TRBV5-1	TRBJ1-1	.	TRBD1	TGCGCCAGCAGCTTGGGACCCGGGACAGGGGGCGCAGGGAATGAAGCTTTCTTT	CASSLGPGTGGAGNEAFF
TRBV2	TRBJ2-3	.	.	TGTGCCAGCAGTGACCGAGGGATATTCACAGATACGCAGTATTTT	CASSDRGIFTDTQYF
TRBV5-1	TRBJ1-2	.	TRBD1	TGCGCCAGCAGCTTGGGGGGACAGCTAAACTATGGCTACACCTTC	CASSLGGQLNYGYTF
TRBV5-4	TRBJ2-7	.	.	TGTGCCAGCAGCTGGCAGACAAGTACCTACGAGCAGTACTTC	CASSWQTSTYEQYF
TRBV18	TRBJ2-6	.	.	TGTGCCAGCTCACCACCGTCAGGGGCCCTCTCTGGGGCCAACGTCCTGACTTTC	CASSPPSGALSGANVLTF
TRBV30	TRBJ2-7	.	TRBD1	TGTGCCTCCGGGACAGGGACTCGTGAGCAGTACTTC	CASGTGTREQYF
TRBV14	TRBJ1-5	.	.	TGTGCCAGCAGCCACCAGGGCGGCAATCAGCCCCAGCATTTT	CASSHQGGNQPQHF
TRBV27	TRBJ2-3	.	.	TGTGCCAGCAGTCCCTCCGGAGATACGCAGTATTTT	CASSPSGDTQYF
TRBV7-8	TRBJ2-7	.	TRBD2	TGTGCCAGCAGCTTAGTAGGACCGATAGCGGGAGTAAGCTACGAGCAGTACTTC	CASSLVGPIAGVSYEQYF
TRBV5-4	TRBJ1-1	.	.	TGTGCCAGCAGGCGTCCCAGCGAGGTCACTGAAGCTTTCTTT	CASRRPSEVTEAFF
TRBV5-5	TRBJ2-7	.	.	TGTGCCAGCAGCGCCCCCAGGGCTGTCTCCTACGAGCAGTACTTC	CASSAPRAVSYEQYF
TRBV5-6	TRBJ2-3	.	TRBD1	TGTGCCAGCAGCAGGGGACAGGTTACGCAGTATTTT	CASSRGQVTQYF
TRBV28	TRBJ2-7	.	TRBD1	TGTGCCAGCAACGTACCGGGACCGGGACAGGGATCCTACGAGCAGTACTTC	CASNVPGPGQGSYEQYF
TRBV30	TRBJ1-4	.	.	TGTGCCTTAATAGGGGAAGGAAGTGAAAAACTGTTTTTT	CALIGEGSEKLFF
TRBV7-5	TRBJ1-2	.	.	TGTGTCAGAAGCTTTGCCTCGCGGGATGCCCTTTCGGGCTACACCTTC	CVRSFASRDALSGYTF
TRBV11-2	TRBJ1-1	.	.	TGTGCCAGCAGCTTAGAGATGGCGGGAAGTGAAGCTTTCTTT	CASSLEMAGSEAFF
TRBV11-2	TRBJ1-2	.	.	TGTGCCAGCAGCTCCTTTCGTGGGACACCCGCCACTATCGGCTACACCTTC	CASSSFRGTPATIGYTF
TRBV6-1	TRBJ2-2	.	TRBD1	TGTGCCAGCAGTGAAGCTGTCAGGGGGTGGACCGGGGAGCTGTTTTTT	CASSEAVRGWTGELFF
TRBV11-2	TRBJ1-2	.	.	TGTGCCAGCCGTGTTCTGACAGTAAGGAGCTACACCTTC	CASRVLTVRSYTF
TRBV2	TRBJ1-6	.	.	TGTGCCAGCATCGAGGTGGCAAATTCACCCCTCCACTTT	CASIEVANSPLHF
TRBV19	TRBJ2-1	.	.	TGTGCCAGTAGTCCCGGGGGCCTCGGGAGGAATGAGCAGTTCTTC	CASSPGGLGRNEQFF
TRBV7-8	TRBJ2-3	.	.	TGTGCCAGCAGGTTAATAGACACAGATACGCAGTATTTT	CASRLIDTDTQYF
TRBV7-9	TRBJ1-6	.	TRBD1	TGTGCCACAAAAAGAGTGGGACAGGGCAGTGGGACCTATAATTCACCCCTCCACTTT	CATKRVGQGSGTYNSPLHF
TRBV11-3	TRBJ2-3	.	TRBD2	TGTGCCAGCGAACTAGCGTACACAGATACGCAGTATTTT	CASELAYTDTQYF
TRBV9	TRBJ2-5	.	TRBD1	TGTGCCAGCAGCGTACAGACAGGGGTTCAAGAGACCCAGTACTTC	CASSVQTGVQETQYF
TRBV30	TRBJ1-3	once	.	TGTGCCTGGATCCGGTCAGGAACTGGAAACACCATATATTTT	CAWIRSGTGNTIYF
TRBV6-5	TRBJ1-4	.	TRBD1	TGTGCCAGCAGCCGACAGGGCAATGAAAAACTGTTTTTT	CASSRQGNEKLFF
TRBV21-1	TRBJ2-7	.	.	TGTGCCAGCAGCACCCCAGTCCCCTACGAGCAGTACTTC	CASSTPVPYEQYF
TRBV30	TRBJ1-3	.	.	TGTGCCTGGAGCGACGACTTAGTTTACGGAAACACCATATATTTT	CAWSDDLVYGNTIYF
TRBV13	TRBJ2-6	.	.	TGTGCCAGCAGGTGGACTGACGACTCGGGGGCCAACGTCCTGACTTTC	CASRWTDDSGANVLTF
TRBV6-5	TRBJ1-1	.	.	TGTGCCAGCAACAGTGGGTCGAGGGCTGAAGCTTTCTTT	CASNSGSRAEAFF
TRBV4-1	TRBJ1-1	.	.	TGCGCCAGCAGCCAATTCGCGGTGGGCACTGAAGCTTTCTTT	CASSQFAVGTEAFF